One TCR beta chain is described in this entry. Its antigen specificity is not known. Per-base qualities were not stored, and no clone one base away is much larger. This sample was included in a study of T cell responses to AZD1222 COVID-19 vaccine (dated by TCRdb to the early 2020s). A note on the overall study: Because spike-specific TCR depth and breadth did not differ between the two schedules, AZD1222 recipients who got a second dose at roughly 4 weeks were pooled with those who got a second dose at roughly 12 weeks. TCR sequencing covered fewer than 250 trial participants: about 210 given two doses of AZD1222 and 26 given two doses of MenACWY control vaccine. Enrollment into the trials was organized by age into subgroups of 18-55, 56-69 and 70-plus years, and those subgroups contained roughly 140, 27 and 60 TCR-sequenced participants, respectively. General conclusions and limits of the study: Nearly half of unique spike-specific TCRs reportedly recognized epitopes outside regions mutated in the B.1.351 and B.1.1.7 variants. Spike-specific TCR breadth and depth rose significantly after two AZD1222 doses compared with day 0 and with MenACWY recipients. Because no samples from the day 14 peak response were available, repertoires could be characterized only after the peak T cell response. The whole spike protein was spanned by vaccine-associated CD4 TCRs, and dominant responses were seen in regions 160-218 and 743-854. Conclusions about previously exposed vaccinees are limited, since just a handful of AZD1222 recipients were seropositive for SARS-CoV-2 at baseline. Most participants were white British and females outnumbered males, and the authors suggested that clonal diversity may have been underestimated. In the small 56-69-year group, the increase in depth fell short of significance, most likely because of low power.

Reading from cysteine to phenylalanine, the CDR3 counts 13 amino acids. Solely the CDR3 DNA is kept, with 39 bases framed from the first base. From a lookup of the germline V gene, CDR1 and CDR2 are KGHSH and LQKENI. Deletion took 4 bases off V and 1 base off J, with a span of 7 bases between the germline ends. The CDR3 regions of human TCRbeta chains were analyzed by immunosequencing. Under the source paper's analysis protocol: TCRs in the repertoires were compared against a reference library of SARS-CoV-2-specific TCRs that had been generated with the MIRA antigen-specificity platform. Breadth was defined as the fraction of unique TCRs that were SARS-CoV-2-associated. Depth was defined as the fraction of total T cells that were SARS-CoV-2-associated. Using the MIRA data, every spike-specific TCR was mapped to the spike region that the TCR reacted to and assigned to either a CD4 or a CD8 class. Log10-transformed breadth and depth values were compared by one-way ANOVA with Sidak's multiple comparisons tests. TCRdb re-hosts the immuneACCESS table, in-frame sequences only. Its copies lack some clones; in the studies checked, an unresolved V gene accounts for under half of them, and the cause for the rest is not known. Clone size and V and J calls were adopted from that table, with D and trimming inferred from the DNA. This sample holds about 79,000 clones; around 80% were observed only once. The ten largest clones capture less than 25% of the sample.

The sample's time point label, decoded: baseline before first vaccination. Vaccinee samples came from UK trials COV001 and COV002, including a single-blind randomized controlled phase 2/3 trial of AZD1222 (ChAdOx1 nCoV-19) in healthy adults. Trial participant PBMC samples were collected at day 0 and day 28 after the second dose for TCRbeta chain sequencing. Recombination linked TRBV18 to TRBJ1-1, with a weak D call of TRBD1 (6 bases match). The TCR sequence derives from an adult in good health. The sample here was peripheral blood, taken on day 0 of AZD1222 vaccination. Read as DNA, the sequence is TGTGCCAGCTCACAGGGGGGGAACACTGAAGCTTTCTTT. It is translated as CASSQGGNTEAFF.